Following are 18 T cell receptor beta chains from one sample sequenced in a study of blood T cell repertoires in COVID-19 (dated by TCRdb to 2020 to 2021). Libraries were made using the immunoSEQ multiplex PCR assay. This is the immuneACCESS table as TCRdb keeps it, with only in-frame sequences that have V and J called. A part of the clones is gone; compared with another copy, unresolved V genes explain less than half, and the rest is unexplained. The sample table contains about 480,000 clones; only one count was recorded for 89% of them. In total, the top ten clones hold about 1% of the sample. Sequenced sample: peripheral blood. All receptors come from a young man with COVID-19, enrolled during active disease.

The chain recombines TRBV6-5 with TRBJ1-1, with D perhaps TRBD1 (6 bases). The CDR3 runs 16 residues. V lost 4 bases to trimming and J lost 0 bases, with 15 bases between them. Germline V lookup: CDR1 MNHEY, CDR2 SVGAGI. CDR3 DNA sequence: TGTGCCAGCAGTTTGAAATCAGGGGTCGTGAACACTGAAGCTTTCTTT. This encodes CASSLKSGVVNTEAFF.

CDR3: CASSIGASDTQYF. The DNA of the CDR3 is TGTGCCAGTAGTATTGGGGCTTCAGATACGCAGTATTTT. V is TRBV19 and J is TRBJ2-3, with a weak D call TRBD1 (5 bases). Germline assignment: CDR1 LNHDA and CDR2 SQIVND (reference sequence). The CDR3 sequence is 13 residues long. Between the trimmed V and J ends, which lost 3 bases and 4 bases, there was a span of 8 bases.

The chain couples TRBV6-5 to TRBJ2-3, with D tentatively TRBD1 (5 bases). The CDR3 is 14 residues long. Trimming removed 6 bases at V and 0 bases at J, with 10 bases between. CDR1 is MNHEY and CDR2 is SVGAGI in the germline V gene. The CDR3 loop is CASRGASSTDTQYF. The CDR3 nucleotides read TGTGCCAGCAGAGGGGCGTCTAGCACAGATACGCAGTATTTT.

The chain recombines TRBV4-1 with TRBJ2-6, with D uncertain. The germline V gene encodes CDR1 MGHRA and CDR2 YSYEKL. This CDR3 is 19 amino acids long. V lost 0 bases, J lost 1 base, and 16 bases lay in between. In DNA form, the CDR3 reads TGCGCCAGCAGCCAAGATATTGTCAGACTTGTGTCTGGGGCCAACGTCCTGACTTTC. It translates to CASSQDIVRLVSGANVLTF.

The genes are TRBV19 and TRBJ1-4, with D maybe TRBD1 (6 bases). Germline V lookup: CDR1 LNHDA, CDR2 SQIVND (reference sequence). The CDR3 is 14 amino acids. V shed 6 bases and J shed 6 bases, with 14 bases lying between them. CDR3 in DNA: TGTGCCAGTAGACTAGGACAGCGATATGAAAAACTGTTTTTT. This translates into CASRLGQRYEKLFF.

This clone was recorded once. The rearrangement uses TRBV6-2 or TRBV6-3 and TRBJ2-3, with 9 bases aligning to TRBD2. The CDR3 covers 18 residues. V was pared by 0 bases and J by 4 bases, with 11 bases of the junction left unmatched. CDR1 MNHEY and CDR2 SVGEGT come from the germline V gene. The CDR3 loop reads CASSYSFLAGGLPDTQYF. As DNA, the CDR3 is TGTGCCAGCAGTTACTCTTTTCTGGCGGGAGGGCTCCCAGATACGCAGTATTTT.

The chain has TRBV7-9 and TRBJ2-1; D ambiguous. The CDR3 spans 14 residues. Trimming left V 4 bases short and J 8 bases short, with 15 bases between. Germline assignment: CDR1 SEHNR and CDR2 FQNEAQ (reference sequence). CDR3 in DNA: TGTGCCAGCAGCTCACGTTATGTCGAGGATGAGCAGTTCTTC. Encoded protein: CASSSRYVEDEQFF.

The rearrangement uses TRBV6-5 and TRBJ1-1, with D tentatively TRBD1 (6 bases). This CDR3 contains 15 residues. Trimming stripped 2 bases from V and 0 bases from J, with 10 bases between. CDR1 is MNHEY and CDR2 is SVGAGI in the germline V gene. CDR3 DNA: TGTGCCAGCAGTTACGGTGACAGGATGAACACTGAAGCTTTCTTT. This sequence encodes CASSYGDRMNTEAFF.

The V gene is TRBV2, the J gene TRBJ1-2, with D tentatively TRBD1 (5 bases). In germline, CDR1 is SNHLY, CDR2 FYNNEI. V lost 6 bases and J lost 7, with 12 bases in between. CDR3 size: 12 residues. The CDR3 reads CASSLGETGYTF. The CDR3 nucleotides are TGTGCCAGCAGCCTAGGGGAAACTGGCTACACCTTC.

The chain has TRBV27 and TRBJ2-7; TRBD1 matches 7 bases. V was clipped by 10 bases and J by 2 bases; unmatched bases: 5. CDR1 MNHEY and CDR2 SMNVEV come from the germline V gene (reference sequence). The CDR3 is 12 amino acids. DNA for the CDR3: TGTGCCACCGGGACAGCTCCCTACGAGCAGTACTTC. Protein sequence: CATGTAPYEQYF.

V usage is TRBV18 and J usage is TRBJ2-7, with D possibly matching TRBD2 (5 bases). The ends were cut back, 3 bases at V and 2 bases at J, with 11 bases in the middle. The CDR3 is 14 residues long. Per the germline V gene, CDR1 is KGHSH and CDR2 is LQKENI. CDR3 coding DNA: TGTGCCAGCTCACCGGCCCGGGGAGCCTACGAGCAGTACTTC. It is translated as CASSPARGAYEQYF.

This rearrangement joins TRBV5-5 to TRBJ2-3; D ambiguous. This CDR3 contains 12 residues. Germline assignment: CDR1 SGHKS and CDR2 YYEKEE (reference sequence). Trimming stripped 5 bases from V and 4 bases from J, with 8 bases between. DNA for the CDR3: TGTGCCAGCAGTCCGCAGGCAGATACGCAGTATTTT. This codes for CASSPQADTQYF. The full variable domain, in which reference TRBV5-5 and TRBJ2-3 provide the parts outside the CDR3, is DAGVTQSPTHLIKTRGQQVTLRCSPISGHKSVSWYQQVLGQGPQFIFQYYEKEERGRGNFPDRFSARQFPNYSSELNVNALLLGDSALYLCASSPQADTQYFGPGTRLTVL.

The genes are TRBV12-5 and TRBJ2-1; 11 bases agree with TRBD2. The length of the CDR3 is 15 residues. The germline CDR1 and CDR2 sequences are LGHNT and FRNRAP. Trimming at V came to 6 bases and at J to 3 bases, leaving 4 bases not matched to a gene. The CDR3 loop is CASGSGLADYNEQFF. The CDR3 DNA reads as TGTGCTAGTGGCTCGGGACTAGCGGACTACAATGAGCAGTTCTTC.

The sample holds one count of this clone. Compared with germline, one end of the junction differs, possibly owing to a read error. The chain has TRBV24-1 and TRBJ2-1; 7 nucleotides agree with TRBD1. The CDR3 consists of 12 residues. The germline V gene has CDR1 KGHDR and CDR2 SFDVKD. The CDR3 is CATSAVTGSLIF. In DNA, the CDR3 is TGTGCCACCAGTGCCGTGACAGGGAGCCTAATCTTC.

The V and J genes are TRBV5-1 and TRBJ2-1, with a possible D match to TRBD1 (7 bases). Per germline, CDR1 SGHRS and CDR2 YFSETQ. V lost 6 bases to trimming and J lost 8 bases, with 18 bases between them. The CDR3 has 14 residues. The CDR3 sequence: CASIFGGGQDEQFF. The CDR3 DNA reads as TGCGCCAGCATCTTCGGAGGGGGCCAGGATGAGCAGTTCTTC.

This chain links TRBV7-9 with TRBJ2-7; 9 bases fit TRBD1. The V and J ends lost 3 bases and 2 bases, in that order; junction bases with no gene match: 11. This CDR3 is 17 amino acids long. CDR1 and CDR2 from the germline V gene are SEHNR and FQNEAQ (reference sequence). As DNA, the CDR3 is TGTGCCAGCAGCTTCCAAATAAGGACAGGGGACACCTACGAGCAGTACTTC. This codes for CASSFQIRTGDTYEQYF.

This sequence joins TRBV7-8 and TRBJ2-5; TRBD1 matches at 7 bases. CDR3 length: 15 amino acids. The V segment lost 5 bases and the J segment 6 bases; nucleotides outside the gene matches: 12. Germline CDR1 SGHVS, CDR2 FQNEAQ. The CDR3: CASSPHDRARQTQYF. The CDR3 bases are TGTGCCAGCAGCCCCCACGACAGGGCTCGACAGACCCAGTACTTC. Looking up the rest from reference TRBV7-8 and TRBJ2-5 gives the full variable domain: GAGVSQSPRYKVAKRGQDVALRCDPISGHVSLFWYQQALGQGPEFLTYFQNEAQLDKSGLPSDRFFAERPEGSVSTLKIQRTQQEDSAVYLCASSPHDRARQTQYFGPGTRLLVL.

This clone has just one count. The rearrangement joins TRBV7-9 to TRBJ2-5; 8 positions match TRBD2. The CDR3 sequence is 16 residues long. Germline CDR1 SEHNR, CDR2 FQNEAQ (reference sequence). The V and J ends lost 4 bases and 5 bases, in that order; junction bases with no gene match: 12. In DNA form, the CDR3 reads TGTGCCAGCAGCTCTACTGAAGCGGGGGTGTTTGAGACCCAGTACTTC. Protein sequence: CASSSTEAGVFETQYF. Full variable domain (outside the CDR3, taken from reference TRBV7-9 and TRBJ2-5): DTGVSQNPRHKITKRGQNVTFRCDPISEHNRLYWYRQTLGQGPEFLTYFQNEAQLEKSRLLSDRFSAERPKGSFSTLEIQRTEQGDSAMYLCASSSTEAGVFETQYFGPGTRLLVL.